The clone carrying this T cell receptor beta chain has only a few counts. TCRdb fed the 5' RACE reads into MiXCR, producing one record per CDR3 protein. The sample has 450,000 to 550,000 distinct CDR3 sequences, around a fifth seen once. The sample belongs to a study of T cells after yellow fever vaccination. The CDR3 runs to 13 residues. Germline V lookup: CDR1 SGHTA, CDR2 FQGNSA. The V and J ends lost 6 bases and 0 bases respectively, with 8 bases between them. The source is a man aged 18-30 years who received the YFV17D yellow fever vaccine. The chain recombines TRBV7-2 with TRBJ1-2; D is unclear. The sequences come from PBMCs, collected approximately 20 days after the first yellow fever vaccination. The chain's CDR3 is CASRPRTNYGYTF. The CDR3, as DNA: TGTGCCAGCAGACCCAGGACTAACTATGGCTACACCTTC.